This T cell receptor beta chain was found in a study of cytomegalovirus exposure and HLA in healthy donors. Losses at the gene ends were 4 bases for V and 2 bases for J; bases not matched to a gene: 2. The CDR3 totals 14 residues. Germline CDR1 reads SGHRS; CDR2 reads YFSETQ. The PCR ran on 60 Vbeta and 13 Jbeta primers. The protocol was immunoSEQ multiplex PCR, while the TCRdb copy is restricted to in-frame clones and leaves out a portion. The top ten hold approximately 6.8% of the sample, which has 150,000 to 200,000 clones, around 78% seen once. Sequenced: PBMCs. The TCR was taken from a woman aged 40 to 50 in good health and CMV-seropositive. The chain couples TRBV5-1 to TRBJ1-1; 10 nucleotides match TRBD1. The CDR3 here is CASSRTGGNTEAFF. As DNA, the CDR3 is TGCGCCAGCAGCAGGACAGGGGGTAACACTGAAGCTTTCTTT. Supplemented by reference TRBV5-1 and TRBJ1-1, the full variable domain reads KAGVTQTPRYLIKTRGQQVTLSCSPISGHRSVSWYQQTPGQGLQFLFEYFSETQRNKGNFPGRFSGRQFSNSRSEMNVSTLELGDSALYLCASSRTGGNTEAFFGQGTRLTVV.